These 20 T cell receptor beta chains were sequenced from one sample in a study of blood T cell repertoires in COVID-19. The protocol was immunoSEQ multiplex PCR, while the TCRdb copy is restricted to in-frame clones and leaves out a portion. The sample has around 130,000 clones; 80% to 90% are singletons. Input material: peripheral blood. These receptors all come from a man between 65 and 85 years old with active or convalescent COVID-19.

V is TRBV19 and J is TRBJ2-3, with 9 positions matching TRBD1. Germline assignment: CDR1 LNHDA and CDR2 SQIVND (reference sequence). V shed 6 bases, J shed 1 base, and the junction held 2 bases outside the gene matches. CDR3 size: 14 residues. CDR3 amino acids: CASRGQGGTDTQYF. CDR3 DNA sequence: TGTGCCAGTAGGGGACAGGGAGGCACAGATACGCAGTATTTT.

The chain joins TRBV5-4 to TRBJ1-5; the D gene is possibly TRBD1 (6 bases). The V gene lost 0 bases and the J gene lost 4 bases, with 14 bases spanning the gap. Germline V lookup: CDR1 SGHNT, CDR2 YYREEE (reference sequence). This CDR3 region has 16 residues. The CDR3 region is CASSLGGRSDNQPQHF. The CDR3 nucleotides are TGTGCCAGCAGCTTGGGGGGGCGATCCGATAATCAGCCCCAGCATTTT.

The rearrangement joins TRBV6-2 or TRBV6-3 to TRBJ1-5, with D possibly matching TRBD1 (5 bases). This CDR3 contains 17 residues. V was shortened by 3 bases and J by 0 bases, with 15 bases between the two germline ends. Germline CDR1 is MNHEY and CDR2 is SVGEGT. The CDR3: CASSYGRDGSSNQPQHF. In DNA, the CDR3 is TGTGCCAGCAGTTATGGCAGGGATGGAAGTAGCAATCAGCCCCAGCATTTT.

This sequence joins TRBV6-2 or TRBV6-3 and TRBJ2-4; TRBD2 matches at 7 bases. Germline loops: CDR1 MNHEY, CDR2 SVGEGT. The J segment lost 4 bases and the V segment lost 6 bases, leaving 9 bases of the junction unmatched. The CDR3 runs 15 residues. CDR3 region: CASSLGGSGKNIQYF. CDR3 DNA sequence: TGTGCCAGCAGCCTCGGGGGTAGCGGGAAAAACATTCAGTACTTC.

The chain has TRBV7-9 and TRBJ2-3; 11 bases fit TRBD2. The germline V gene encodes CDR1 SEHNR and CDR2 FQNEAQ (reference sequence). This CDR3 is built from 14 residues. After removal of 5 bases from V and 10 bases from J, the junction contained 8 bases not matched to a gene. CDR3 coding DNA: TGTGCCAGCAGCGGGGGACTAGCGGAGCCTTCGCAGTATTTT. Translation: CASSGGLAEPSQYF.

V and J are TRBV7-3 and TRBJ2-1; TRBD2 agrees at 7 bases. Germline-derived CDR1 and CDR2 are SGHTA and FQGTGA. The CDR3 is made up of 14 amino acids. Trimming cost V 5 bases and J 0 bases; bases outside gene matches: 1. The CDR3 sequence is CASSPGGSYNEQFF. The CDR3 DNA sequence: TGTGCCAGCAGCCCGGGGGGCTCCTACAATGAGCAGTTCTTC.

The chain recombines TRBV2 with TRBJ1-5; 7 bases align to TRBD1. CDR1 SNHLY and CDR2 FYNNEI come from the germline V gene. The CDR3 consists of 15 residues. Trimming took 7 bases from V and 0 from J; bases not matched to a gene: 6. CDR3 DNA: TGTGCCAGCAATCGGGACAGTAATAGCAATCAGCCCCAGCATTTT. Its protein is CASNRDSNSNQPQHF.

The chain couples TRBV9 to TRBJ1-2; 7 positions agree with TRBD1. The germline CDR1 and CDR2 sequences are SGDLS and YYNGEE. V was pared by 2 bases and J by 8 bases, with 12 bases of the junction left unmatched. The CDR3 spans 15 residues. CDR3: CASSVGQEATGGYTF. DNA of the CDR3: TGTGCCAGCAGCGTCGGACAGGAGGCGACGGGGGGCTACACCTTC.

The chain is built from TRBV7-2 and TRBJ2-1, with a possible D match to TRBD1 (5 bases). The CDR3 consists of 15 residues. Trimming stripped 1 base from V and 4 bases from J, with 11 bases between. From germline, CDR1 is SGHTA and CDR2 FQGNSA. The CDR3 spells CASSLGQTAYNEQFF. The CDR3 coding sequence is TGTGCCAGCAGCTTAGGACAGACGGCTTACAATGAGCAGTTCTTC.

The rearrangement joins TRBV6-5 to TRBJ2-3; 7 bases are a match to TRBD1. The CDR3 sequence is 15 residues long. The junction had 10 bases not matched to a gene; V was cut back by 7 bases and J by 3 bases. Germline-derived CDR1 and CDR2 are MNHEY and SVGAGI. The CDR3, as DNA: TGTGCCAGCAACCCAACAGGGGTGGATACAGATACGCAGTATTTT. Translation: CASNPTGVDTDTQYF.

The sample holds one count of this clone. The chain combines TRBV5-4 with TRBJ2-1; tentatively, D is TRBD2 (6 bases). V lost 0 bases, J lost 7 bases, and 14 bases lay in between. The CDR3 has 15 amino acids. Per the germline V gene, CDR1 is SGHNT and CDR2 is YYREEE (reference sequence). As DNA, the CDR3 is TGTGCCAGCAGCTTGGGTGGCTCGGCGGGGAATGAGCAGTTCTTC. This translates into CASSLGGSAGNEQFF.

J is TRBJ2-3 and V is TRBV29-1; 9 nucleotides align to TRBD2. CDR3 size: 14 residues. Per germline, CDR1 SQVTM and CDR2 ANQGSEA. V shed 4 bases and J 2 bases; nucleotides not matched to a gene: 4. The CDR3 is CSVGVAGATDTQYF. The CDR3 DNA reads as TGCAGCGTTGGGGTAGCGGGAGCCACAGATACGCAGTATTTT.

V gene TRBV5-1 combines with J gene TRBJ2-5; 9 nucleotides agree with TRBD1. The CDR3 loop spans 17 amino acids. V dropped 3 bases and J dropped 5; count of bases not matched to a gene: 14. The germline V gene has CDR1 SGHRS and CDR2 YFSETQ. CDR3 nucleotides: TGCGCCAGCAGCTATGGACAGGGGAGGGCTAGCGAGGAGACCCAGTACTTC. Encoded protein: CASSYGQGRASEETQYF. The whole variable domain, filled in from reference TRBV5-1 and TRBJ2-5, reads KAGVTQTPRYLIKTRGQQVTLSCSPISGHRSVSWYQQTPGQGLQFLFEYFSETQRNKGNFPGRFSGRQFSNSRSEMNVSTLELGDSALYLCASSYGQGRASEETQYFGPGTRLLVL.

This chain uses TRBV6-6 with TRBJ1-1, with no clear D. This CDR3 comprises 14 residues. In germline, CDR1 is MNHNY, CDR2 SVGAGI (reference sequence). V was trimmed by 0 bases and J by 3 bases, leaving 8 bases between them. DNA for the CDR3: TGTGCCAGCAGTTACTCTGTGCGGGACACTGAAGCTTTCTTT. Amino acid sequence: CASSYSVRDTEAFF.

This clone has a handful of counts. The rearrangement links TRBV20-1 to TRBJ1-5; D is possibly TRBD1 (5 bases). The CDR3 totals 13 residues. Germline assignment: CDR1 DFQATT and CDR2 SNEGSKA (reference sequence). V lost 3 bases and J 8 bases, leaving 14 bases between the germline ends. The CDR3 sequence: CSASPGPGEPQHF. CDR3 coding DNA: TGCAGTGCTAGTCCCGGGCCGGGGGAGCCCCAGCATTTT.

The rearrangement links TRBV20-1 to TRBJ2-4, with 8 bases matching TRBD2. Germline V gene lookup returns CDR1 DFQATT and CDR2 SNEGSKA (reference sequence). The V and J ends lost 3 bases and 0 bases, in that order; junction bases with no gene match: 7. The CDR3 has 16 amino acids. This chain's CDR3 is CSASSRTSLAKNIQYF. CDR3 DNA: TGCAGTGCTAGTTCGAGGACTAGCCTAGCCAAAAACATTCAGTACTTC.

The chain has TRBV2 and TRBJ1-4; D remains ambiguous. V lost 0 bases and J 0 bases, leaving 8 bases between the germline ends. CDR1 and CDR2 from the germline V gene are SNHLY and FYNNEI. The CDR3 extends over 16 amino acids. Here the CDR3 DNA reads TGTGCCAGCAGTGAAGCCTCGCCGGCAACTAATGAAAAACTGTTTTTT. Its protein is CASSEASPATNEKLFF.

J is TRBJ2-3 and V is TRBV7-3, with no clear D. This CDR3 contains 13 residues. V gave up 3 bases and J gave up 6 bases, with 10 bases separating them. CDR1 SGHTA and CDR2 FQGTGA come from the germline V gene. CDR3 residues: CASSFGLSDTQYF. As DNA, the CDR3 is TGTGCCAGCAGCTTTGGGCTTTCGGATACGCAGTATTTT.

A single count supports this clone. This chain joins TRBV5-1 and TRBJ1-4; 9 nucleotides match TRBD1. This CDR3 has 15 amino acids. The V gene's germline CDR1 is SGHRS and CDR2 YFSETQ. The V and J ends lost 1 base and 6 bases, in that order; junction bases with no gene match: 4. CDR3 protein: CASSLKGQGHEKLFF. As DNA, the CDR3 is TGCGCCAGCAGCTTGAAGGGACAGGGACATGAAAAACTGTTTTTT.

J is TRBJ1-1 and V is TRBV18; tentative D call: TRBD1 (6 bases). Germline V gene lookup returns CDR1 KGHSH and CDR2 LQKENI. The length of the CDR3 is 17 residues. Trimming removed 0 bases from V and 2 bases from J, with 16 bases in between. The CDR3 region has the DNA TGTGCCAGCTCACCACCGGAAGGGGGAAACCCAAACACTGAAGCTTTCTTT. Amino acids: CASSPPEGGNPNTEAFF.